Shown below are 8 T cell receptor beta chains from a single sample sequenced in a study of regulatory T cells in long-lasting Graves disease. As for time point: newly diagnosed GD, antithyroid drugs for less than 3 months. Scientists built the TCR library using RNA that was extracted from PBMCs. HTBI primers from iRepertoire and Arm-PCR of CDR3 regions yielded the TCR beta libraries. TCRdb re-called the multiplex PCR reads through MiXCR, storing one row per CDR3 protein. The profile shows 580,000 or so distinct CDR3 sequences, about 15% of them singletons. These data were also reused for a study on T cells in Graves' hyperthyroidism and ophthalmopathy.

The input for sequencing was peripheral blood mononuclear cells (PBMCs), taken at new diagnosis, from a patient treated with antithyroid drugs. The receptors come from a man between 18 and 35 years old with Graves disease.

The chain uses TRBV30 and TRBJ2-1; D is unresolved. The CDR3 is 13 residues long. The germline V gene has CDR1 GTSNPN and CDR2 SVGIG (reference sequence). V gave up 7 bases and J gave up 7 bases, with 17 bases separating them. The CDR3 is CASDRYGLNEQFF. CDR3 DNA sequence: TGTGCCTCTGATAGATATGGGTTAAATGAGCAGTTCTTC. The full variable domain, completed using reference TRBV30 and TRBJ2-1, is SQTIHQWPATLVQPVGSPLSLECTVEGTSNPNLYWYRQAAGRGLQLLFYSVGIGQISSEVPQNLSASRPQDRQFILSSKKLLLSDSGFYLCASDRYGLNEQFFGPGTRLTVL.

This clonotype was detected many times. The chain uses TRBV12-3 or TRBV12-4 and TRBJ2-7, with 8 bases that match TRBD2. The CDR3 sequence is 16 residues long. After removal of 4 bases from V and 0 bases from J, the junction contained 8 bases not matched to a gene. The CDR3 loop is CASSSRREDTSYEQYF. The CDR3 nucleotides read TGTGCCAGCAGTTCCAGGCGGGAGGACACCTCCTACGAGCAGTACTTC.

Here the CDR3 reads CASSLVGQVYNEQFF. The CDR3 nucleotides are TGTGCCAGCAGCTTAGTGGGACAGGTCTACAATGAGCAGTTCTTC. J is TRBJ2-1 and V is TRBV7-9; 8 nucleotides agree with TRBD1. The CDR3 has 15 amino acids. V gave up 1 base and J gave up 3 bases; unmatched junction bases: 2. The V gene's germline CDR1 is SEHNR and CDR2 FQNEAQ (reference sequence).

V is TRBV4-2 and J is TRBJ2-7; no reliable D call. The CDR3 covers 15 residues. The germline gives CDR1 LGHNA, CDR2 YNFKEQ. V gave up 4 bases and J gave up 2 bases, with 15 bases separating them. The CDR3 DNA reads as TGTGCCAGCAGCCCTGAATGGGCACTAACCTACGAGCAGTACTTC. The encoded protein is CASSPEWALTYEQYF.

This clonotype showed up just a few times. The junction departs from the called germline gene at one end, perhaps through a read error. The rearrangement joins TRBV20-1 to TRBJ2-7; 13 nucleotides match TRBD2. Germline assignment: CDR1 DFQATT and CDR2 SNEGSKA (reference sequence). CDR3 length: 14 residues. The CDR3 here is CSASGRGLAGEVNF. CDR3 bases: TGCAGTGCTTCCGGACGAGGACTAGCGGGAGAAGTGAACTTC.

This clonotype was seen at least ten times. The chain joins TRBV28 to TRBJ2-2; D remains unclear. Germline V CDR1 and CDR2: MDHEN, SYDVKM. The V gene lost 7 bases and the J gene lost 3 bases, with 15 bases spanning the gap. The CDR3 loop spans 15 amino acids. As DNA, the CDR3 is TGTGCCAGCACCCCGGTTGTGGAGTACACCGGGGAGCTGTTTTTT. This gives the protein CASTPVVEYTGELFF.

The CDR3 bases are TGCGCCAGCGGCTCCTCAGCAGGTATAGGCACTGAAGCTTTCTTT. Its translation is CASGSSAGIGTEAFF. This rearrangement joins TRBV5-1 to TRBJ1-1, with no clear D. V lost 7 bases and J lost 4, with 20 bases in between. The CDR3 has 15 residues. Germline CDR1 reads SGHRS; CDR2 reads YFSETQ.

The sample holds many counts of this clonotype. V is TRBV30 and J is TRBJ1-2, with D hard to call. V dropped 0 bases and J dropped 8 bases, with 19 bases sitting between them. CDR3 length equals 15 residues. Germline V CDR1 and CDR2: GTSNPN, SVGIG (reference sequence). The CDR3 here is CAWSVRGVRRMGYTF. The CDR3 coding sequence is TGTGCCTGGAGTGTACGCGGGGTTCGGAGGATGGGCTACACCTTC.